This T cell receptor (beta chain) derives from a study of naive and memory T cell subsets (dated by TCRdb to about 2017). A note on the overall study: The study applied an open-source, UMI-based TCR alpha and beta sequencing pipeline to sorted naive and memory peripheral blood T cell subsets. RNA was DNase-treated and reverse transcribed with TCR constant-region primers, mostly using SuperScript III. IgG serology results and the functional CMV T cell responses were in complete agreement. Study-level results and caveats: In both CD4 and CD8 cells, a rise in Gini index and a fall in Shannon and inverse Simpson diversity were observed from naive through CM, EM and EMRA. The abundance of TCRs followed a power law with an exponent that differed between naive and memory subsets yet stayed consistent across the three individuals. The repertoire findings for the naive and memory subsets could not be validated against a ground truth because none was available. A clonotype was defined as a single alpha or beta chain sequence rather than as a paired alpha/beta receptor. A few larger clonotypes were present in naive repertoires, especially CD8 naive repertoires, and these clonotypes were possibly memory cells re-expressing CD45RA. Following error correction, more than 85% of naive TCR sequences occurred only once, which made naive abundance distributions much steeper than those of memory subsets. RNA-based TCR counts may be influenced by expression changes linked to T cell activation and differentiation.

From the second PCR step onward, the TCR alpha chain libraries and the TCR beta chain libraries were amplified separately. The CMV status of each donor was determined by measuring IFNgamma production from CD4+ T cells after fresh PBMCs had been stimulated overnight with CMV viral lysate. CD4 T cells were positively selected with Miltenyi beads, followed by positive selection of CD8 T cells from the CD4-negative fraction. Cells were stained for CD3, CD4, CD8, CD45RA, CD27 and a live/dead dye and were sorted on a BD Aria II into four subsets based on CD45RA and CD27. Three healthy volunteers provided blood, and the blood of each volunteer was split into CD4 and CD8 T cells and then into four differentiation subsets. About 110 ml of peripheral blood was collected from each donor, and PBMC were isolated from the blood using Ficoll-Paque PLUS density-gradient centrifugation. Sorted cells were lysed in RLT buffer, and RNA was extracted with a Qiagen RNeasy kit and stored at -80°C.

Receptor libraries were prepared by UMI-ligation and nested PCR. To cover both TRBC1 and TRBC2, the beta constant-region primer consisted of an equimolar mix of two oligonucleotides. The ligated cDNA went through four rounds of PCR with nested alpha and beta constant-region primers together with the SP2 primer. A single-stranded oligonucleotide carrying the SP2 primer and a 12-nucleotide UMI was ligated to the 3' end of the cDNA by T4 RNA ligase 1. Incubation of the ligation reaction lasted roughly 18-24 hours at 16 degrees C. To avoid over-amplification, PCR2 was usually performed as a SYBR Green qPCR and halted once a predetermined threshold was reached. Every purification after the first one was done using Agencourt AMPure XP magnetic beads. Libraries were quantified by Qubit and checked on a TapeStation, where a main peak was expected near 650 bp. Sequencing of the pooled libraries was done on an Illumina MiSeq using v2 2x251 paired-end kits, which typically yielded roughly 0.95-2.3 million reads per sample. Libraries were pooled at around 4 nM per sample, and roughly 4.5-8% PhiX was added to improve cluster recognition. Regarding the original processing steps: Using tag matching that tolerated one base-pair mismatch, Decombinator assigned V and J genes to FASTQ reads that had been processed by Demultiplexor. Collapsinator used UMIs to correct both sequencing errors and frequency errors arising from PCR heterogeneity. CDR3Translator translated TCRs and extracted CDR3s from the conserved cysteine to the FGXG phenylalanine, flagging non-productive sequences. Gini, Shannon entropy and inverse Simpson indices were calculated on repertoires that had been subsampled to equal numbers of UMI-defined TCRs. Clonotype abundance distributions were fitted to a power law by maximum likelihood within the linear range. On one naive CD8 sample, the pipeline and MIGEC gave similar UMI counts, unique TCR numbers and clonal distributions. One analysis removed from the naive repertoire any naive TCRs that were also present in any memory subset from the same donor. Repertoires were searched for 7,322 CMV-associated CDR3 sequences compiled from VDJdb and a published dataset. The public reads were reanalyzed by TCRdb: fastp trimming at Q25, MiXCR alignment, in-frame beta chains only. Each CDR3 protein gets just one entry, which takes the most common genes and DNA from the rows behind it. The V and J calls and clone size are TCRdb's, not the authors'. Here the sample has about 150,000 distinct CDR3 sequences; 22% occur a single time. Less than 0.13% of the sample belongs to the ten largest clones.

CDR1 and CDR2 were assigned from the germline V gene as KGHSH and LQKENI. V is pared back by 3 bases and J by 2 bases, with 16 bases lying between the germline termini. The CDR3 starts with the cysteine, ends with the phenylalanine, and has 16 residues. Just CDR3 DNA is preserved here, 48 bases in frame from base 1. This clonotype was counted only a few times. Its antigen specificity is not known. The sample holds no much larger clone one base away, and base qualities are not on file. Rearrangement joined TRBV18 to TRBJ2-5; possibly the D gene is TRBD2, per 5 matching bases. The material sequenced was naive CD4+ T cells from blood. The label giving this sample's cell subset or site can be read as: naive T cells, CD45RA high CD27+. This sequence originates from a human donor in good health. Here the CDR3 is given as CASSPVGRGIQETQYF. The nucleotide sequence is TGTGCCAGCTCACCGGTCGGCCGAGGGATACAAGAGACCCAGTACTTC.